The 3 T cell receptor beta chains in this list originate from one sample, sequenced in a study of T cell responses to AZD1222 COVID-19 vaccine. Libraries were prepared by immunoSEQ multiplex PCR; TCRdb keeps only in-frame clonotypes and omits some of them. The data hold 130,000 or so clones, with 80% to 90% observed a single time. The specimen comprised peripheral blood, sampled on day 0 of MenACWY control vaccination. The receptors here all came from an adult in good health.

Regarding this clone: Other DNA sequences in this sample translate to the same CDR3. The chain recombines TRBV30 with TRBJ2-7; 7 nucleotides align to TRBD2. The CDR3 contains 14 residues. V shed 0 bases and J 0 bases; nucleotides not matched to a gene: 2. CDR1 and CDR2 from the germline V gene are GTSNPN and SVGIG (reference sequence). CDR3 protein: CAWSVGGGSYEQYF. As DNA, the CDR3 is TGTGCCTGGAGTGTTGGGGGGGGCTCCTACGAGCAGTACTTC.

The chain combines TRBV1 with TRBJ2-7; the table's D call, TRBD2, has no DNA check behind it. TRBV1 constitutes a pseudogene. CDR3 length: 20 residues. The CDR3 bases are TGCACCAGCAGCGAGATGGGGACTAGCGGAATCCCCCGCGGCTCCTACGAGCAGTACTTC. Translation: CTSSEMGTSGIPRGSYEQYF.

CDR3 bases: TGTGCCAGCAGTTACTCGGCGGAAGACTACAATGAGCAGTTCTTC. Protein: CASSYSAEDYNEQFF. The rearrangement uses TRBV6-2 or TRBV6-3 and TRBJ2-1, with no clear D. Germline V CDR1 and CDR2: MNHEY, SVGEGT. The CDR3 contains 15 residues. Trimming took off 0 bases at V and 3 bases at J, with 9 bases between the two ends.